The clone carrying this TCR beta chain occurred once. The entry originates in a study of shared clonotypes between healthy human individuals. Overall study: In total, the donors were two women and three men aged 18 to 49.

Healthy adults negative for HIV, lacking recent acute infections or vaccinations, served as donors. Trimming cost V 1 base and J 10 bases, with 7 bases left between them. This CDR3 comprises 12 residues. Germline CDR1 MDHEN, CDR2 SYDVKM. Each cell subset's genomic DNA was divided evenly among several immunoSEQ plates. Only in-frame clones appear in the TCRdb table, and some are missing; sequencing was by immunoSEQ multiplex PCR. Among roughly 510,000 clones listed, almost 80% were seen once. Sample: PBMCs. This rearrangement joins TRBV28 to TRBJ1-4; the D is unclear. The sequence came from a woman in her thirties or forties in good health. Some clones in this sample may be carry-over from other donors' samples. The CDR3 nucleotides are TGTGCCAGCAGTTTATCCGGCGGAAAACTGTTTTTT. Protein sequence: CASSLSGGKLFF.